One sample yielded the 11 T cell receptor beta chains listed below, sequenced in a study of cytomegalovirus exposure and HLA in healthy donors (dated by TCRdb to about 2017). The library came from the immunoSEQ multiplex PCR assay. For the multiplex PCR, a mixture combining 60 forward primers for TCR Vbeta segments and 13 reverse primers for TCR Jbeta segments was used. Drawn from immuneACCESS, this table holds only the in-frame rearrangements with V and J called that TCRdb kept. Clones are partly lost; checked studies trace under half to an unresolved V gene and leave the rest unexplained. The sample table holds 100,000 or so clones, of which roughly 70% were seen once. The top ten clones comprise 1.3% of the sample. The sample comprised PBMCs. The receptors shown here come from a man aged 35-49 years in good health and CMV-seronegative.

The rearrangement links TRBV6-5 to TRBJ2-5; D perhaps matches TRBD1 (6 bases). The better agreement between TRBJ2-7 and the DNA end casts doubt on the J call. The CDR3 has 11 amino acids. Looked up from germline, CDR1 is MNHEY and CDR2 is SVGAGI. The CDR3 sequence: CASTQGYEQYF. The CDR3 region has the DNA TGTGCCAGCACCCAGGGGTACGAGCAGTACTTC.

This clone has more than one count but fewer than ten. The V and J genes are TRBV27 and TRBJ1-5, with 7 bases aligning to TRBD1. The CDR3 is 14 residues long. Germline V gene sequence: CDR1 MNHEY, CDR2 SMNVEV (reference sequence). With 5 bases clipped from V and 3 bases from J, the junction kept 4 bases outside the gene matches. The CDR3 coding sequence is TGTGCCAGCAGTCCCGACAGGGACAATCAGCCCCAGCATTTT. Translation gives CASSPDRDNQPQHF.

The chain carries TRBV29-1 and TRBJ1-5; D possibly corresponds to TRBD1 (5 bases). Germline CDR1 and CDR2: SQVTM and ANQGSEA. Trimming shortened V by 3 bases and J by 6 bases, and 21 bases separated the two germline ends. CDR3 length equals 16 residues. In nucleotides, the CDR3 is TGCAGCGTTGATCAGCAGGCCAGGGCCGGTTGTCAGCCCCAGCATTTT. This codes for CSVDQQARAGCQPQHF.

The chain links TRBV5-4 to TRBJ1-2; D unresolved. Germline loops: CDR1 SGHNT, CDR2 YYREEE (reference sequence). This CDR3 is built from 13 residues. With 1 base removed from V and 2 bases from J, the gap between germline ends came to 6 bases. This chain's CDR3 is CASSLLVNYGYTF. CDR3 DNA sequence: TGTGCCAGCAGCTTGTTAGTCAACTATGGCTACACCTTC.

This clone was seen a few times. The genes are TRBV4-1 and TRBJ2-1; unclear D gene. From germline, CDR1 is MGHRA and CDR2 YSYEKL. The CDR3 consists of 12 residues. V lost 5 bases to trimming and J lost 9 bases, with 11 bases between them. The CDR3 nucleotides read TGCGCCAGCAGCGTCATAGTCGGTGAGCAGTTCTTC. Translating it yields CASSVIVGEQFF.

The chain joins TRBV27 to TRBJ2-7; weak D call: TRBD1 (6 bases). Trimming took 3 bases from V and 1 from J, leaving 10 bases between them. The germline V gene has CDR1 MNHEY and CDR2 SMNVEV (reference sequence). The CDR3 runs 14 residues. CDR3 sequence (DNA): TGTGCCAGCAGTTTTGGGGGCGCGTCCTACGAGCAGTACTTC. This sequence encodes CASSFGGASYEQYF.

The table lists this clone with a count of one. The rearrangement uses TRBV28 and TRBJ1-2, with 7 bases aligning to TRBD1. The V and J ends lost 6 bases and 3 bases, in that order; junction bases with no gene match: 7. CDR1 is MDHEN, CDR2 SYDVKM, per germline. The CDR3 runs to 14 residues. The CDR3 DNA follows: TGTGCCAGCAGACAAGACAGGGCCCACTATGGCTACACCTTC. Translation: CASRQDRAHYGYTF.

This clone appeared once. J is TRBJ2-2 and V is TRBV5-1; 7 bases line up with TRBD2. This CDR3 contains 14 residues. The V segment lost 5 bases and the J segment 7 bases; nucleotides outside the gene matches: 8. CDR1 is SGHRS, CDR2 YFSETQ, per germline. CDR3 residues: CASSLGAGIGELFF. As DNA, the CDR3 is TGCGCCAGCAGTCTGGGAGCGGGGATCGGGGAGCTGTTTTTT.

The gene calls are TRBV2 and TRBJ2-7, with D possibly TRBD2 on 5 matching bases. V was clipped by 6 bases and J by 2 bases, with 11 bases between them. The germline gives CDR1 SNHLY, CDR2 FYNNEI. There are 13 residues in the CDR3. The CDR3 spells CASRASLTYEQYF. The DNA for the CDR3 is TGTGCCAGCAGGGCTAGCCTAACCTACGAGCAGTACTTC.

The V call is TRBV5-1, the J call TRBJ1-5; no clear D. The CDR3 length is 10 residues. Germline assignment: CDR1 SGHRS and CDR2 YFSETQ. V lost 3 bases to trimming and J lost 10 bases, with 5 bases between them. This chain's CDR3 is CASSSTPQHF. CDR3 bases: TGCGCCAGCAGCTCTACCCCCCAGCATTTT.

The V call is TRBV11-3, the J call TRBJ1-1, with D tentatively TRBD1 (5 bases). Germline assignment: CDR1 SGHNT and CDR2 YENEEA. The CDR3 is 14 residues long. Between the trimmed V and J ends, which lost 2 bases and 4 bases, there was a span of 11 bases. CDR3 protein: CASSLSGGGTEAFF. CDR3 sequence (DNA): TGTGCCAGCAGCTTATCGGGGGGGGGCACTGAAGCTTTCTTT.